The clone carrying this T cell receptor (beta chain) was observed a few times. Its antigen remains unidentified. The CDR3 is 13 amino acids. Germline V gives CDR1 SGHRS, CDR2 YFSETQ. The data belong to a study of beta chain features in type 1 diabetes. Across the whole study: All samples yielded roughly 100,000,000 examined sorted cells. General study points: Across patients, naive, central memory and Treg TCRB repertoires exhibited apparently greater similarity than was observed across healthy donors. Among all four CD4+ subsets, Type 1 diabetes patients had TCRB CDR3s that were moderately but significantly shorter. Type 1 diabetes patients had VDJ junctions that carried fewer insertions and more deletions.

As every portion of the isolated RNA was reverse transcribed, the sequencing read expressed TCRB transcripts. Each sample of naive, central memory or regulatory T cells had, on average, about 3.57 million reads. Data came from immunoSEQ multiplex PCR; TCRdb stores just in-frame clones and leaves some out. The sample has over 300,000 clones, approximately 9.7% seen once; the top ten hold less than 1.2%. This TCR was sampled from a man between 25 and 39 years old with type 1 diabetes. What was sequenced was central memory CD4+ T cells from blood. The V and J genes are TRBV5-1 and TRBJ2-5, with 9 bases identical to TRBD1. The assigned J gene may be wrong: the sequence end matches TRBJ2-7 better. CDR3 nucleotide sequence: TGCGCCAGCAGCTTGGTGACAGGGGGCGAGCAGTACTTC. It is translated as CASSLVTGGEQYF.